A selection of T cell receptor beta chains follows, all from one sample in a study of patients and donors after allogeneic stem cell transplantation. Via MiXCR, TCRdb re-called the RT-PCR reads, giving one row per CDR3 protein. The data contain roughly 940,000 distinct CDR3 sequences, over 15% of them singletons. Sequencing used blood, either unsorted or a sorted T cell fraction (not recorded which). All receptors come from a human donor who was either an allogeneic HSCT recipient or a stem cell or donor lymphocyte infusion donor (not recorded which). It is not recorded whose cells these are; they may come from a transplant donor. The CDR3 runs from the conserved cysteine through the conserved F or W. The D gene is left open where the match is weak. A row's size may be missing; if present it is once, few, many or a size class.

TRBJ1-5 | TRBD1 | TRBV12-3/TRBV12-4 | few | TGTGCCAGCAGTTCCGACAGGGCAGGCAATCAGCCCCAGCATTTT | CASSSDRAGNQPQHF
TRBJ1-1 | NA | TRBV28 | NA | TGTGCCAGCAACCTCCCGGGACGGATCACTGAAGCTTTCTTT | CASNLPGRITEAFF
TRBJ2-1 | NA | TRBV12-3/TRBV12-4 | NA | TGTGCCAGCAGTTTTAGGGACACGAGGAGTGAGCAGTTCTTC | CASSFRDTRSEQFF
TRBJ2-4 | NA | TRBV20-1 | few | TGCAGTGCTAGCAGCACTGGGAAAAACATTCAGTACTTC | CSASSTGKNIQYF
TRBJ2-7 | TRBD1 | TRBV12-3/TRBV12-4 | few | TGTGCCAGCAGTACAGGGGGCGTTTTCCGCGAGCAGTACTTC | CASSTGGVFREQYF
TRBJ1-5 | NA | TRBV12-3/TRBV12-4 | few | TGTGCCAGCAGTTTTACCCCTGGAAGGGTTGATCGTCAGCCCCAGCATTTT | CASSFTPGRVDRQPQHF
TRBJ1-1 | NA | TRBV12-3/TRBV12-4 | many | TGTGCCAGCAGTTTAACGGGACACTTGGCAAACGAAGCTTTCTTT | CASSLTGHLANEAFF
TRBJ2-7 | NA | TRBV5-1 | NA | TGCGCCAGCAGCTTGGCCGGTCAGGGAGACTACGAGCAGTACTTC | CASSLAGQGDYEQYF
TRBJ2-3 | NA | TRBV10-3 | few | TGTGCCACCGGGGGTGATACGCAGTATTTT | CATGGDTQYF
TRBJ1-1 | TRBD1 | TRBV10-3 | few | TGTGCCATCAGCCTCGGAGGGACAGGGGACACTGAAGCTTTCTTT | CAISLGGTGDTEAFF
TRBJ1-1 | TRBD1 | TRBV12-3/TRBV12-4 | many | TGTGCCAGCAGTCACCAGGGGGAGGGCACTGAAGCTTTCTTT | CASSHQGEGTEAFF
TRBJ2-7 | NA | TRBV11-2 | few | TGTGCCAGCAGCTTAGTTAGGGGGGGAGCCAGCTACGAGCAGTACTTC | CASSLVRGGASYEQYF
TRBJ1-2 | TRBD1 | TRBV20-1 | NA | TGCAGTGCTAGACCGACCGGGACAGGGGGCAACTATGGCTACACCTTC | CSARPTGTGGNYGYTF
TRBJ2-7 | TRBD2 | TRBV20-1 | few | TGCAGTGCTAGAGCGGGAGGGACCTACGAGCAGTACTTC | CSARAGGTYEQYF
TRBJ1-1 | TRBD1 | TRBV7-9 | few | TGTGCCAGCAGCACAACTCAACCGGGACAGGGTAACACTGAAGCTTTCTTT | CASSTTQPGQGNTEAFF
TRBJ1-2 | NA | TRBV12-3/TRBV12-4 | few | TGTGCCAGCAGTCCGAGGGATCTGAACTATGGCTACACCTTC | CASSPRDLNYGYTF
TRBJ2-3 | TRBD2 | TRBV30 | NA | TGTGCCTGGACCGGGAGGATTAGCACAGATACGCAGTATTTT | CAWTGRISTDTQYF
TRBJ2-7 | NA | TRBV29-1 | few | TGCAGCGTTGATCCGAGTGGGCGGGACGGAGAGCAGTACTTC | CSVDPSGRDGEQYF
TRBJ2-2 | TRBD2 | TRBV5-1 | many | TGCGCCAGCAGCTTGGCCAGCGGGGACACCGGGGAGCTGTTTTTT | CASSLASGDTGELFF
TRBJ2-5 | NA | TRBV20-1 | once | TGCAGTGCTAGAGGGGGGGTAGAGACGGAGACCCAGTACTTC | CSARGGVETETQYF
TRBJ2-7 | NA | TRBV2 | NA | TGTGCCAGCAGTGTTCCAGGCGACGAGCAGTACTTC | CASSVPGDEQYF
TRBJ2-5 | NA | TRBV6-1 | NA | TGTGCCAGCAGCTCCCTGACTAGGTCGGGAATCGAGACCCAGTACTTC | CASSSLTRSGIETQYF
TRBJ2-1 | TRBD2 | TRBV5-1 | few | TGCGCCAGCAGCTTGAGACGGGAGGTTGAGCAGTTCTTC | CASSLRREVEQFF
TRBJ1-1 | NA | TRBV3-1 | NA | TGTGCCAGCAGCCGCGGGCGGGGAGGCACTGAAGCTTTCTTT | CASSRGRGGTEAFF
TRBJ2-1 | NA | TRBV30 | few | TGTGCCTCTATTTTATTAAGGACTAATTCCTCCTACAATGAGCAGTTCTTC | CASILLRTNSSYNEQFF
TRBJ1-5 | NA | TRBV9 | few | TGTGCCAGCAGCGTAGGCCCGGGCAATCAGCCCCAGCATTTT | CASSVGPGNQPQHF
TRBJ2-2 | NA | TRBV29-1 | many | TGCAGCGTTGAATCAGGGACCAACACCGGGGAGCTGTTTTTT | CSVESGTNTGELFF
TRBJ2-2 | TRBD2 | TRBV7-8 | NA | TGTGCCAGCAGCCCCGGGGGGATCACCGGGGAGCTGTTTTTT | CASSPGGITGELFF
TRBJ2-7 | TRBD1 | TRBV6-1 | NA | TGTGCCAGCAGTCGGACAGGGGTGAACGAGCAGTACTTC | CASSRTGVNEQYF
TRBJ2-1 | NA | TRBV9 | many | NA | CASSVGPGGNEQFF
TRBJ2-3 | NA | TRBV12-3/TRBV12-4 | NA | TGTGCCAGCAGCTGGGCCCAAAGCACAGATACGCAGTATTTT | CASSWAQSTDTQYF
TRBJ2-1 | TRBD2 | TRBV5-1 | NA | TGCGCCAGCCTGCGGGAGGCCCCCTACAATGAGCAGTTCTTC | CASLREAPYNEQFF
TRBJ2-7 | TRBD1 | TRBV7-8 | NA | TGTGCCAGCAGCTTTCGGACAGGCGAGCAGTACTTC | CASSFRTGEQYF
TRBJ2-1 | NA | TRBV5-1 | many | TGCGCCAGCAGCCAGGGCCCCATCTCCTACAATGAGCAGTTCTTC | CASSQGPISYNEQFF
TRBJ1-1 | NA | TRBV4-3 | few | TGCGCCAGCAGCCAAGGTAGCCCCACAAAAGCTTTCTTT | CASSQGSPTKAFF
TRBJ2-7 | TRBD1 | TRBV7-3 | many | TGTGCCAGCAGCCCGGACAGGGAAAGGCACGAGCAGTACTTC | CASSPDRERHEQYF
TRBJ2-7 | NA | TRBV6-5 | NA | TGTGCCACCCGTACGGGCAGGGAGCAGTACTTC | CATRTGREQYF
TRBJ1-1 | NA | TRBV4-1 | few | TGCGCCAGCAGACAAAGGGGGGTCACAGTCATGAACACTGAAGCTTTCTTT | CASRQRGVTVMNTEAFF
TRBJ1-2 | TRBD1 | TRBV5-5 | few | TGTGCCAGCAGCTCAAGCCACCTCGGGACAGGGTGGCGCGGCTACACCTTC | CASSSSHLGTGWRGYTF
TRBJ1-1 | NA | TRBV12-3/TRBV12-4 | many | TGTGCCAGCAGTTTAATAGGCCAGGAAGCTTTCTTT | CASSLIGQEAFF
TRBJ2-7 | NA | TRBV10-3 | few | TGTGCCATCAGTGAGACAACGGGATCCGTCTACGAGCAGTACTTC | CAISETTGSVYEQYF
TRBJ1-5 | TRBD1 | TRBV20-1 | NA | TGCAGTGCTAGAGACGTAAACAGGGGATCAGGTCAGCCCCAGCATTTT | CSARDVNRGSGQPQHF
TRBJ2-5 | NA | TRBV27 | NA | TGTGCCAGCAGTTTAGCGGGCAGGATAGAGACCCAGTACTTC | CASSLAGRIETQYF
TRBJ1-2 | TRBD1 | TRBV20-1 | NA | TGCAGTGCTAGCCAACAGGGGTTGGGAGGCTACACCTTC | CSASQQGLGGYTF
TRBJ1-2 | TRBD1 | TRBV9 | few | TGTGCCAGCAGCGTAGGGACAGGGACCCGCTACACCTTC | CASSVGTGTRYTF
TRBJ1-4 | NA | TRBV7-9 | many | TGTGCCAGCAGCCCGGGGAGAACTAATGAAAAACTGTTTTTT | CASSPGRTNEKLFF
TRBJ2-3 | TRBD2 | TRBV13 | few | TGTGCCAGCAACCATCCCGGACTAGCGGGAACAGATACGCAGTATTTT | CASNHPGLAGTDTQYF
TRBJ2-7 | NA | TRBV3-1 | NA | TGTGCCAGCAGCCAAGATTTTGGCCGCTACGAGCAGTACTTC | CASSQDFGRYEQYF
TRBJ2-7 | TRBD2 | TRBV4-2 | NA | TGTGCCAGCACCTTAAGGACTAGCGGGGGTAGCGACGAGCAGTACTTC | CASTLRTSGGSDEQYF
TRBJ1-1 | NA | TRBV21-1 | NA | TGTGCCAGCAGCAAGAAAAGGGGTTGTCAGAACACTGAAGCTTTCTTT | CASSKKRGCQNTEAFF
TRBJ2-7 | TRBD2 | TRBV6-1 | NA | TGTGCCAGCAGACAAACTATCCTAGCGGGAGAGGGGCGCGAGCAGTACTTC | CASRQTILAGEGREQYF
TRBJ2-7 | TRBD2 | TRBV20-1 | many | TGCAGCCAAAAAGCGGGATTCCTCCCCTACGAGCAGTACTTC | CSQKAGFLPYEQYF
TRBJ2-1 | NA | TRBV7-7 | few | TGTGCTAGCAGCCCAGCCGGCTTGCTAAGCTCCTACAATGAGCAGTTCTTC | CASSPAGLLSSYNEQFF
TRBJ2-7 | NA | TRBV25-1 | many | TGTGCCAGCAGTGACATACGCCCGGGGCAATCCTCCGAGCAGTACTTC | CASSDIRPGQSSEQYF
TRBJ1-2 | TRBD1 | TRBV11-2 | NA | TGTGCCAGCAGCCCGGGACAGGGGTTAGGCTACACCTTC | CASSPGQGLGYTF